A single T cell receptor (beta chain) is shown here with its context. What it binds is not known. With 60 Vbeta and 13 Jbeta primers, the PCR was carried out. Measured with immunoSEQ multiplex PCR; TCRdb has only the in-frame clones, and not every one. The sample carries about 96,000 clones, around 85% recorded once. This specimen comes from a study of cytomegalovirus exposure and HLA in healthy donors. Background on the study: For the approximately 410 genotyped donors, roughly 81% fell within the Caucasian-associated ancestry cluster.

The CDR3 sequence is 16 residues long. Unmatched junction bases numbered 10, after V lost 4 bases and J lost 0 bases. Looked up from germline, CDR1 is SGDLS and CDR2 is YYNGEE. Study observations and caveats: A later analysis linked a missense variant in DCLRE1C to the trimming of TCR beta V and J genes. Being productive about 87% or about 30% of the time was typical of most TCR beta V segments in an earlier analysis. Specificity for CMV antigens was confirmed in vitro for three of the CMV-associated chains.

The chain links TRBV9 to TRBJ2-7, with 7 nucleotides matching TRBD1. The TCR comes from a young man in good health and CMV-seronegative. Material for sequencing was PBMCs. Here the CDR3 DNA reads TGTGCCAGCAGCCCTCGGGACAGCGACGGCTCCTACGAGCAGTACTTC. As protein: CASSPRDSDGSYEQYF.